This T cell receptor beta chain was identified in a study of glioma-infiltrating T cells after dendritic cell vaccination. Study-wide context: Glioblastoma patients came from Phase I and II dendritic cell vaccination trials.

PBMC were collected before vaccination, two weeks after the third vaccination, and at progression. About this clone itself: The antigen is undetermined.

Amplification used 60 V beta primers and 13 J beta primers. Only in-frame clones appear in the TCRdb table, and some are missing; sequencing was by immunoSEQ multiplex PCR. The repertoire includes over 70,000 clones, around 79% of them detected once, and roughly 2% sits in the top ten. This CDR3 region has 14 residues. The V end was cut by 7 bases, the J end by 2 bases, with 12 bases between. The germline V gene encodes CDR1 SGHRS and CDR2 YFSETQ. Study-wide results and caveats: Longer survival after dendritic cell vaccination followed higher pretreatment TIL content.

The source material was blood, sampled before dendritic cell vaccination. The clonotype originates from a human donor with glioblastoma. The chain is built from TRBV5-1 and TRBJ2-2; maybe TRBD2 (5 bases). CDR3: CASGGSANTGELFF. The DNA for the CDR3 is TGCGCCAGCGGCGGTAGCGCAAACACCGGGGAGCTGTTTTTT.